A single T cell receptor beta chain is shown here with its context. The data derive from a study of blood T cell repertoires in COVID-19. About the research overall: Spain, Italy and the United States supplied samples that represented acute and convalescent COVID-19.

The authors' processing: Estimated nucleated cell counts came from reference gene primer amplification. Profiled with immunoSEQ multiplex PCR; TCRdb holds only in-frame clones, not every one. For V, J and clone size, that table is used; D and trimming come from the DNA. The data contain 200,000 to 300,000 clones, around four fifths of them singletons. This CDR3 contains 15 residues. CDR1 is MNHEY and CDR2 is SVGAGI in the germline V gene. With 0 bases removed from V and 4 bases from J, the gap between germline ends came to 9 bases. The receptor was isolated from a man aged 50-60 years with acute or convalescent COVID-19. Sequenced input: peripheral blood. The genes are TRBV6-5 and TRBJ1-4; the D gene is possibly TRBD1 (6 bases). The CDR3 DNA follows: TGTGCCAGCAGTTACTCAGGACAGTTTAATGAAAAACTGTTTTTT. Translated: CASSYSGQFNEKLFF.